Listed below are T cell receptor beta chains from one sample, sequenced in a study of Tregs in tolerant kidney transplant recipients. Sequencing used immunoSEQ multiplex PCR; TCRdb keeps in-frame clones, though not all of them. The repertoire holds 60,000 to 65,000 clones, with approximately 98% as singletons. The sequences come from Tregs from blood, collected before the transplant. The receptors originated from a human donor who received a combined kidney and bone marrow transplant. Both conserved end residues are part of each CDR3. A D gene is named only where the DNA matches it firmly. Only part of the rows carry a size: once, few, many, or a class if the clone is expanded.

V: TRBV5-1
size: -
D: -
CDR3: CASSDGLFEVARPGELFF

V: TRBV4-3
size: -
D: TRBD2
CDR3: CASSLGLARADTQYF

V: TRBV28
size: -
D: -
CDR3: CASSFGSPAGYTF

V: TRBV19
size: -
D: -
CDR3: CASSMRDQPQHF

V: TRBV5-1
size: -
D: TRBD1
CDR3: CASSPNPGQGADGYTF

V: TRBV7-9
size: -
D: -
CDR3: CASSFGQNNSPLHF

V: TRBV5-1
size: -
D: TRBD1
CDR3: CASSPGQGGPNYGYTF

V: TRBV27
size: -
D: TRBD1
CDR3: CASSLQGGYGYTF

V: TRBV4-2
size: -
D: TRBD2
CDR3: CASSQGTVGLGETQYF

V: TRBV20-1
size: -
D: -
CDR3: CSVPSRGYTF

V: TRBV6-6
size: -
D: -
CDR3: CASSYGRGGSNQPQHF

V: TRBV5-6
size: once
D: -
CDR3: CASSVLGPVGYTF

V: TRBV9
size: -
D: TRBD1
CDR3: CASSGTGGPNSPLHF

V: TRBV5-4
size: -
D: TRBD2
CDR3: CASSLRTSGGRNEQFF

V: TRBV5-4
size: -
D: -
CDR3: CASSFGGQYYEQYF

V: TRBV28
size: -
D: -
CDR3: CASTPGWNEQFF